The 19 T cell receptor beta chains presented below share a single source sample, sequenced in a study of blood T cell repertoires in COVID-19 (dated by TCRdb to 2019 to 2021). Library generation was performed with the immunoSEQ multiplex PCR assay. Not all clones reach the TCRdb copy of this immuneACCESS table, which keeps in-frame sequences only. Checked studies attribute under half of the gap to unresolved V genes and leave the rest unexplained. This sample lists 300,000 to 350,000 clones; around 87% were detected once. The top ten clonotypes cover about 6% of the sample. Input material: peripheral blood. Source of these receptors: a woman aged 50 to 60 with COVID-19, enrolled during active disease.

The chain uses TRBV3-1 (or the pseudogene TRBV3-2) and TRBJ2-1; 11 nucleotides agree with TRBD2. CDR3 length equals 19 residues. CDR1 is LGHDT, CDR2 YNNKEL, per germline (reference sequence). V lost 2 bases and J lost 0; bases outside the gene matches: 9. This chain's CDR3 is CASSQLWTSGLSSYNEQFF. The CDR3 DNA reads as TGTGCCAGCAGCCAATTATGGACTAGCGGGCTCAGCTCCTACAATGAGCAGTTCTTC.

V and J are TRBV4-1 and TRBJ1-2; 9 bases align to TRBD1. There are 15 residues in the CDR3. CDR1 and CDR2 (germline): MGHRA, YSYEKL. Trimming removed 2 bases from V and 5 bases from J; junction bases left unmatched: 6. The CDR3 loop is CASSQHRGQAYGYTF. CDR3 DNA: TGCGCCAGCAGCCAACACAGGGGGCAGGCTTATGGCTACACCTTC.

V usage is TRBV2 and J usage is TRBJ2-7; 9 nucleotides match TRBD2. V dropped 6 bases and J dropped 5; count of bases not matched to a gene: 8. Germline V gene lookup returns CDR1 SNHLY and CDR2 FYNNEI. The CDR3 is 14 residues long. CDR3 residues: CASREVAGAHEQYF. For the CDR3, the DNA is TGTGCCAGCAGGGAGGTAGCGGGAGCTCACGAGCAGTACTTC. The variable domain in full, with the rest retrieved from reference TRBV2 and TRBJ2-7, is EPEVTQTPSHQVTQMGQEVILRCVPISNHLYFYWYRQILGQKVEFLVSFYNNEISEKSEIFDDQFSVERPDGSNFTLKIRSTKLEDSAMYFCASREVAGAHEQYFGPGTRLTVT.

The V call is TRBV6-1, the J call TRBJ2-1, with TRBD2 identical over 8 bases. Trimming cost V 2 bases and J 8 bases; bases outside gene matches: 11. The CDR3 contains 16 residues. Looked up from germline, CDR1 is MNHNS and CDR2 is SASEGT. CDR3 protein: CASSESGVSGRYEQFF. The CDR3 coding sequence is TGTGCCAGCAGTGAATCGGGCGTGAGCGGGAGATATGAGCAGTTCTTC.

The J gene is TRBJ2-1, the V gene TRBV5-4; 9 bases line up with TRBD2. This CDR3 has 16 amino acids. The V and J ends lost 0 bases and 7 bases, in that order; junction bases with no gene match: 8. Germline V gives CDR1 SGHNT, CDR2 YYREEE (reference sequence). The CDR3 region is CASSLGIAGVYNEQFF. CDR3 DNA: TGTGCCAGCAGCTTGGGGATAGCGGGAGTTTATAATGAGCAGTTCTTC.

The V gene is TRBV19, the J gene TRBJ1-5, with 10 bases identical to TRBD1. The CDR3 sequence is 16 residues long. The germline gives CDR1 LNHDA, CDR2 SQIVND (reference sequence). V trimming: 1 base; J trimming: 4 bases; junction bases outside the gene matches: 4. CDR3 sequence: CASSIARTGGNQPQHF. CDR3 nucleotide sequence: TGTGCCAGTAGTATAGCCCGGACAGGGGGGAATCAGCCCCAGCATTTT. The full variable domain, in which reference TRBV19 and TRBJ1-5 provide the parts outside the CDR3, is DGGITQSPKYLFRKEGQNVTLSCEQNLNHDAMYWYRQDPGQGLRLIYYSQIVNDFQKGDIAEGYSVSREKKESFPLTVTSAQKNPTAFYLCASSIARTGGNQPQHFGDGTRLSIL.

The rearrangement links TRBV6-1 to TRBJ1-2; no definite D call. Per germline, CDR1 MNHNS and CDR2 SASEGT. CDR3 length: 16 amino acids. The V gene lost 4 bases and the J gene lost 0 bases, with 15 bases spanning the gap. In nucleotides, the CDR3 is TGTGCCAGCAGTGGTGACATCAGGCGAACTAACTATGGCTACACCTTC. This gives the protein CASSGDIRRTNYGYTF.

The chain combines TRBV30 with TRBJ2-2; 8 bases map to TRBD1. Trimming took 3 bases from V and 4 from J; bases not matched to a gene: 10. The CDR3 loop spans 16 amino acids. CDR1 is GTSNPN, CDR2 SVGIG, per germline (reference sequence). The CDR3 DNA is TGTGCCTGGAGATTCAGGGGGCGAGCCAGCACCGGGGAGCTGTTTTTT. Its protein is CAWRFRGRASTGELFF.

The table lists this clone with a count of one. This chain connects TRBV5-6 to TRBJ2-7; tentatively, D is TRBD2 (6 bases). V was clipped by 0 bases and J by 2 bases, with 15 bases between them. The CDR3 runs to 16 residues. Germline-derived CDR1 and CDR2 are SGHDT and YYEEEE. The CDR3 DNA sequence: TGTGCCAGCAGCTTGGTCGGGGCTAGCGAGGCCTACGAGCAGTACTTC. Translation gives CASSLVGASEAYEQYF.

This chain links TRBV3-1 (or the pseudogene TRBV3-2) with TRBJ1-1; tentatively, D is TRBD1 (5 bases). The V gene's germline CDR1 is LGHDT and CDR2 YNNKEL (reference sequence). There are 15 residues in the CDR3. V was shortened by 4 bases and J by 5 bases, with 17 bases between the two germline ends. CDR3 sequence: CASSLGLSRGTEAFF. The CDR3 DNA reads TGTGCCAGCAGCCTGGGACTCTCCCGCGGGACTGAAGCTTTCTTT.

This chain joins TRBV12-3 or TRBV12-4 and TRBJ2-7; D is unresolved. The CDR3 has 12 amino acids. With 3 bases removed from V and 7 bases from J, the gap between germline ends came to 10 bases. CDR3 DNA: TGTGCCAGCAGTTTTGTAGTAGTGGAGCAGTACTTC. Residues: CASSFVVVEQYF.

The rearrangement links TRBV27 to TRBJ2-1; the match to TRBD2 covers 8 bases. V was clipped by 6 bases and J by 3 bases; unmatched bases: 4. CDR3 size: 14 residues. The germline CDR1 and CDR2 sequences are MNHEY and SMNVEV (reference sequence). The DNA of the CDR3 is TGTGCCAGCAGCTCGGGGGGGCTCTACAATGAGCAGTTCTTC. Protein: CASSSGGLYNEQFF.

This clone was found a few times. The chain has TRBV6-2 or TRBV6-3 and TRBJ2-7; the match to TRBD1 covers 7 bases. Germline CDR1 reads MNHEY; CDR2 reads SVGEGT. The ends lost 2 bases at V and 2 bases at J; junction bases unmatched: 3. There are 14 residues in the CDR3. This CDR3 reads CASSYETGPYEQYF. CDR3 in DNA: TGTGCCAGCAGTTACGAGACAGGGCCCTACGAGCAGTACTTC.

V gene TRBV7-3 combines with J gene TRBJ1-5; a possible D gene is TRBD1 (5 bases). V was pared by 2 bases and J by 2 bases, with 7 bases between. From germline, CDR1 is SGHTA and CDR2 FQGTGA. There are 14 residues in the CDR3. The DNA of the CDR3 is TGTGCCAGCAGCTTAGTAGGGGGCAATCAGCCCCAGCATTTT. Translated: CASSLVGGNQPQHF.

Details on this clone: Within the sample, other DNA sequences also encode this same CDR3. The gene calls are TRBV5-1 and TRBJ2-7; 13 bases map to TRBD2. CDR3 length: 14 residues. Germline V CDR1 and CDR2: SGHRS, YFSETQ. J lost 3 bases, V lost 5 bases, and 2 bases had no gene match. The CDR3 sequence is CASSWTSGSYEQYF. DNA for the CDR3: TGCGCCAGCAGTTGGACTAGCGGGAGCTACGAGCAGTACTTC.

This sequence joins TRBV10-3 and TRBJ2-7; D possibly corresponds to TRBD2 (6 bases). Trimming removed 11 bases from V and 1 base from J, with 12 bases in between. This CDR3 contains 12 residues. Per germline, CDR1 ENHRY and CDR2 SYGVKD. CDR3 sequence reads: CAVSGSSYEQYF. The CDR3 coding sequence is TGTGCCGTTAGCGGCAGTTCCTACGAGCAGTACTTC.

About this clone: This sample includes further DNA sequences coding for the same CDR3. The chain combines TRBV6-5 with TRBJ2-2; D is unclear. The CDR3 is 12 residues long. Germline V lookup: CDR1 MNHEY, CDR2 SVGAGI. The ends were cut back, 2 bases at V and 4 bases at J, with 2 bases in the middle. CDR3 in DNA: TGTGCCAGCAGTTACCTCACCGGGGAGCTGTTTTTT. Encoded protein: CASSYLTGELFF.

V and J are TRBV19 and TRBJ1-3; 7 nucleotides line up with TRBD1. Germline V gene lookup returns CDR1 LNHDA and CDR2 SQIVND (reference sequence). This CDR3 has 14 amino acids. V shed 6 bases, J shed 3 bases, and the junction held 5 bases outside the gene matches. The CDR3 reads CASRETGVGNTIYF. The CDR3 DNA is TGTGCCAGTAGGGAAACAGGGGTTGGAAACACCATATATTTT.

This chain links TRBV5-4 with TRBJ2-3, with D perhaps matching TRBD2 (7 bases). The CDR3 spans 17 residues. Germline CDR1 and CDR2: SGHNT and YYREEE (reference sequence). Trimming stripped 3 bases from V and 2 bases from J, with 19 bases between. DNA for the CDR3: TGTGCCAGCAGCTCCTTGGGCGGGGGCGGCCCCACAGATACGCAGTATTTT. It encodes CASSSLGGGGPTDTQYF.